This TCR beta chain was retrieved from a study of T cell responses to AZD1222 COVID-19 vaccine. The table came from immunoSEQ multiplex PCR; TCRdb's copy has only in-frame clones and leaves some out. The sample contains some 60,000 clones, 86% of which appear only once. Second-dose intervals near 4 or 12 weeks were combined. The CDR3 loop spans 15 amino acids. Germline loops: CDR1 KGHSH, CDR2 LQKENI. V lost 3 bases and J lost 2; bases outside the gene matches: 3. This specimen was peripheral blood, taken 28 days after the second AZD1222 dose. This clonotype originated in an adult who received the AZD1222 COVID-19 vaccine. The gene calls are TRBV18 and TRBJ2-7; 11 nucleotides align to TRBD2. In DNA form, the CDR3 reads TGTGCCAGCTCACCGGGACTAGCGGTGACCTACGAGCAGTACTTC. Translating it yields CASSPGLAVTYEQYF.